This T cell receptor beta chain comes out of a study of CD8+ T cells in alopecia areata. cDNA reverse transcribed from extracted RNA served as the sequencing template. Sequenced by immunoSEQ multiplex PCR; TCRdb stores in-frame clones only, minus some. Among about 270,000 clones listed, 60% were seen once. V lost 4 bases to trimming and J lost 1 base; unmatched junction nucleotides: 2. Germline values: CDR1 GTSNPN, CDR2 SVGIG (reference sequence). The CDR3 extends over 13 amino acids. The sample's treatment: oral pan-JAK inhibitor, 5-10 mg twice daily. It was from PBMCs that CD4+ and CD8+ T cells were sorted.

This TCR was recovered from a human donor with alopecia areata. The V and J genes are TRBV30 and TRBJ2-3; 7 bases align to TRBD1. Material: CD4+ T cells sorted from blood, obtained around week 54, from a patient treated with tofacitinib. In nucleotides, the CDR3 is TGTGCCTGGAACCAGGGGGGCACAGATACGCAGTATTTT. Amino acid sequence: CAWNQGGTDTQYF.